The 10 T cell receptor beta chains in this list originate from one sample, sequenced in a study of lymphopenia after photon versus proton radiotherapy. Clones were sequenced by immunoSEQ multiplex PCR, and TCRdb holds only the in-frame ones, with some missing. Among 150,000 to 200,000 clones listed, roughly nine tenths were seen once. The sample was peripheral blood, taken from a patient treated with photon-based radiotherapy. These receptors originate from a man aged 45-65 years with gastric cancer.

This CDR3 reads CAAQGAITEAFF. In DNA, the CDR3 is TGTGCCGCCCAGGGGGCCATCACTGAAGCTTTCTTT. The rearrangement joins TRBV28 to TRBJ1-1; the match to TRBD1 covers 8 bases. J was trimmed by 4 bases and V by 11 bases; bases with no gene match: 6. This CDR3 is 12 amino acids long. Germline V gene data show CDR1 as MDHEN and CDR2 as SYDVKM. Full variable domain (missing parts from reference TRBV28 and TRBJ1-1): DVKVTQSSRYLVKRTGEKVFLECVQDMDHENMFWYRQDPGLGLRLIYFSYDVKMKEKGDIPEGYSVSREKKERFSLILESASTNQTSMYLCAAQGAITEAFFGQGTRLTVV.

The CDR3 region has the DNA TGTGCCAGCAGCGGAGGGACGAGAGGGGAAAAACTGTTTTTT. This sequence encodes CASSGGTRGEKLFF. The chain links TRBV6-5 to TRBJ1-4; TRBD1 is a possible D gene (5 bases). The CDR3 runs to 14 residues. V gave up 6 bases and J gave up 8 bases, with 16 bases separating them. The germline V gene encodes CDR1 MNHEY and CDR2 SVGAGI.

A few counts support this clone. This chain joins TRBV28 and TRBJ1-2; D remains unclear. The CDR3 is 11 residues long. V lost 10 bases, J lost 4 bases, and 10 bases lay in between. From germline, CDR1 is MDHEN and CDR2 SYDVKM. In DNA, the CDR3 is TGTGCCACCCAACCGACCTATGGCTACACCTTC. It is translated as CATQPTYGYTF.

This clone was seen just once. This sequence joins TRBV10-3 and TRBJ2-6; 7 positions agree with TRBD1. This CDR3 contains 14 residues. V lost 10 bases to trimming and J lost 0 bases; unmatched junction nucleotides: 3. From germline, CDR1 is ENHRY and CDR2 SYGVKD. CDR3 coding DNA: TGTGCCACCAGGGACAGCTCTGGGGCCAACGTCCTGACTTTC. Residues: CATRDSSGANVLTF.

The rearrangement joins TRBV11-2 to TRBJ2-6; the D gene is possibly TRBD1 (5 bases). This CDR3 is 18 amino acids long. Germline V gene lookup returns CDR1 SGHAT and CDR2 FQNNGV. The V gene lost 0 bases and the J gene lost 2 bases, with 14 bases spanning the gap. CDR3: CASSLEFYGAAGANVLTF. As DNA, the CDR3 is TGTGCCAGCAGCTTAGAGTTTTATGGGGCTGCTGGGGCCAACGTCCTGACTTTC.

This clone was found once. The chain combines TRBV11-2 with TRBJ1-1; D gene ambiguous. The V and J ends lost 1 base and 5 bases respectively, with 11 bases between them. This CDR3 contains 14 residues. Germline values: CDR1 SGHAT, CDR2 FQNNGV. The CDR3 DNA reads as TGTGCCAGCAGCTTAGTCGTGGGGAGGACTGAAGCTTTCTTT. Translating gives CASSLVVGRTEAFF. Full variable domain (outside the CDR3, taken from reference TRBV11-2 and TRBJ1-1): EAGVAQSPRYKIIEKRQSVAFWCNPISGHATLYWYQQILGQGPKLLIQFQNNGVVDDSQLPKDRFSAERLKGVDSTLKIQPAKLEDSAVYLCASSLVVGRTEAFFGQGTRLTVV.

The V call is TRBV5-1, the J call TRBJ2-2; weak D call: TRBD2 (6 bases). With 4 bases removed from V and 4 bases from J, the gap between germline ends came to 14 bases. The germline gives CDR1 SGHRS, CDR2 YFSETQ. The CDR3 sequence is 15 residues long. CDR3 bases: TGCGCCAGCAGCCTCCTAGCGAGAGGCACCGGGGAGCTGTTTTTT. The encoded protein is CASSLLARGTGELFF.

The CDR3: CASSWRTSGRETQYF. The CDR3 DNA is TGTGCCAGCAGCTGGAGGACTAGCGGGAGGGAGACCCAGTACTTC. This sequence joins TRBV5-4 and TRBJ2-5, with 14 bases matching TRBD2. The CDR3 spans 15 residues. V lost 3 bases and J lost 5; bases outside the gene matches: 3. The germline V gene has CDR1 SGHNT and CDR2 YYREEE (reference sequence). The whole variable domain, remainder taken from reference TRBV5-4 and TRBJ2-5, is ETGVTQSPTHLIKTRGQQVTLRCSSQSGHNTVSWYQQALGQGPQFIFQYYREEENGRGNFPPRFSGLQFPNYSSELNVNALELDDSALYLCASSWRTSGRETQYFGPGTRLLVL.

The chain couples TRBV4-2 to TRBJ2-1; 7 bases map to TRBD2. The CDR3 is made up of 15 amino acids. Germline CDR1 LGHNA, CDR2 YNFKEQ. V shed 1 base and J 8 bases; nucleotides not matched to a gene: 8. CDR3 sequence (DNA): TGTGCCAGCAGCCAAGGGCTAGCGGTCTTGTATGAGCAGTTCTTC. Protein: CASSQGLAVLYEQFF.

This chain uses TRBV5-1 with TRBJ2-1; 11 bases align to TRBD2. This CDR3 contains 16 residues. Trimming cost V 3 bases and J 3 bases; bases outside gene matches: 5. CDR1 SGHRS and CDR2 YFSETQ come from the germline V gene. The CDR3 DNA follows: TGCGCCAGCAGCTCACGGGGACTAGCGGACTACAATGAGCAGTTCTTC. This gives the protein CASSSRGLADYNEQFF.